The 30 T cell receptor beta chains below all came from one sample that was sequenced in a study of blood T cell repertoires in COVID-19. Using immunoSEQ multiplex PCR, the repertoire was profiled, and TCRdb retains in-frame clones only, with some absent. The sample has about 140,000 clones; approximately 84% are singletons. Sequenced input: peripheral blood. These receptors were taken from a woman of 80 years or more in a cohort sampled during active or convalescent COVID-19.

V is TRBV5-4 and J is TRBJ2-3; D uncertain. There are 16 residues in the CDR3. Trimming stripped 4 bases from V and 1 base from J, with 16 bases between. CDR1 SGHNT and CDR2 YYREEE come from the germline V gene (reference sequence). The CDR3 sequence: CASSIPRGGRTDTQYF. CDR3 in DNA: TGTGCCAGCAGCATTCCCCGAGGTGGCCGCACAGATACGCAGTATTTT. The full variable domain, rest sourced from reference TRBV5-4 and TRBJ2-3, is ETGVTQSPTHLIKTRGQQVTLRCSSQSGHNTVSWYQQALGQGPQFIFQYYREEENGRGNFPPRFSGLQFPNYSSELNVNALELDDSALYLCASSIPRGGRTDTQYFGPGTRLTVL.

The rearrangement joins TRBV19 to TRBJ1-5; 7 nucleotides match TRBD1. Germline CDR1 is LNHDA and CDR2 is SQIVND (reference sequence). Trimming removed 9 bases from V and 7 bases from J; junction bases left unmatched: 12. The CDR3 runs 14 residues. The CDR3 region is CASQGDIIRQPQHF. In DNA form, the CDR3 reads TGTGCCAGCCAGGGGGACATCATACGCCAGCCCCAGCATTTT.

The chain combines TRBV11-1 with TRBJ2-7, with 8 nucleotides matching TRBD2. Trimming took 5 bases from V and 6 from J; bases not matched to a gene: 9. Germline CDR1 and CDR2: SGHAT and FQDESV (reference sequence). The CDR3 runs to 14 residues. CDR3 DNA: TGTGCCAGCAGCCCTCAGGGGACTAGGCGCGAGCAGTACTTC. As protein: CASSPQGTRREQYF.

The chain couples TRBV5-5 to TRBJ1-1, with D possibly TRBD1 on 6 matching bases. Trimming pared 3 bases from V and 6 bases from J, leaving 15 bases between. This CDR3 contains 14 residues. Germline V gives CDR1 SGHKS, CDR2 YYEKEE (reference sequence). The CDR3 DNA reads as TGTGCCAGCAGCTCCTGGGGGCCGACGGCTGAAGCTTTCTTT. This codes for CASSSWGPTAEAFF. The whole variable domain, filled in from reference TRBV5-5 and TRBJ1-1, reads DAGVTQSPTHLIKTRGQQVTLRCSPISGHKSVSWYQQVLGQGPQFIFQYYEKEERGRGNFPDRFSARQFPNYSSELNVNALLLGDSALYLCASSSWGPTAEAFFGQGTRLTVV.

CDR3 bases: TGTGCCAGCAGGACTGGACAGATTTACGAGCAGTACTTC. Translating gives CASRTGQIYEQYF. The chain links TRBV28 to TRBJ2-7; D may be TRBD1 (6 bases). V lost 6 bases and J lost 4, with 13 bases in between. The CDR3 is 13 amino acids. CDR1 MDHEN and CDR2 SYDVKM come from the germline V gene. The full variable domain, rest sourced from reference TRBV28 and TRBJ2-7, is DVKVTQSSRYLVKRTGEKVFLECVQDMDHENMFWYRQDPGLGLRLIYFSYDVKMKEKGDIPEGYSVSREKKERFSLILESASTNQTSMYLCASRTGQIYEQYFGPGTRLTVT.

The rearrangement joins TRBV7-2 to TRBJ2-2; 7 bases match TRBD1. The J segment lost 9 bases and the V segment lost 4 bases, leaving 5 bases of the junction unmatched. CDR1 and CDR2 from the germline V gene are SGHTA and FQGNSA. This CDR3 is 13 amino acids long. CDR3 region: CASSWDSLRELFF. The CDR3 DNA sequence: TGTGCCAGCAGCTGGGACAGCCTCCGGGAGCTGTTTTTT.

The rearrangement uses TRBV3-1 (or the pseudogene TRBV3-2) and TRBJ2-2; TRBD1 agrees at 9 bases. CDR1 is LGHDT, CDR2 YNNKEL, per germline (reference sequence). The CDR3 length is 17 residues. J lost 2 bases, V lost 0 bases, and 4 bases had no gene match. As DNA, the CDR3 is TGTGCCAGCAGCCAAGAGCCGGGACAGGGCAACACCGGGGAGCTGTTTTTT. This sequence encodes CASSQEPGQGNTGELFF.

This clone appeared a single time. This sequence joins TRBV5-4 and TRBJ1-2; weak D call: TRBD1 (6 bases). The V gene lost 4 bases and the J gene lost 2 bases, with 15 bases spanning the gap. This CDR3 has 15 amino acids. Germline V lookup: CDR1 SGHNT, CDR2 YYREEE (reference sequence). CDR3 nucleotide sequence: TGTGCCAGCAGCCCACAGGACAGAGAGAACTATGGCTACACCTTC. Its translation: CASSPQDRENYGYTF.

The gene calls are TRBV4-1 and TRBJ2-3; the match to TRBD2 covers 12 bases. Germline lookup yields CDR1 MGHRA and CDR2 YSYEKL. This CDR3 is built from 15 residues. The ends lost 4 bases at V and 5 bases at J; junction bases unmatched: 4. DNA for the CDR3: TGCGCCAGCAGCCTACTAGCGGGGGGTGGAGATACGCAGTATTTT. Translating gives CASSLLAGGGDTQYF.

The V and J genes are TRBV9 and TRBJ1-1, with 7 bases fitting TRBD1. From germline, CDR1 is SGDLS and CDR2 YYNGEE. J was trimmed by 4 bases and V by 0 bases; bases with no gene match: 3. The CDR3 loop spans 14 amino acids. CDR3: CASSVGNRGTEAFF. Here the CDR3 DNA reads TGTGCCAGCAGCGTAGGAAACAGGGGCACTGAAGCTTTCTTT.

J is TRBJ1-6 and V is TRBV7-8; 9 positions agree with TRBD1. Germline CDR1 SGHVS, CDR2 FQNEAQ. The J segment lost 9 bases and the V segment lost 5 bases, leaving 5 bases of the junction unmatched. CDR3 length equals 14 residues. CDR3 loop: CASSLDRGSSPLHF. The CDR3 DNA is TGTGCCAGCAGCCTAGACAGGGGGAGTTCACCCCTCCACTTT.

The V gene is TRBV30, the J gene TRBJ2-3, with D possibly matching TRBD2 (7 bases). Trimming shortened V by 2 bases and J by 5 bases, and 14 bases separated the two germline ends. The germline V gene encodes CDR1 GTSNPN and CDR2 SVGIG (reference sequence). The CDR3 contains 14 residues. CDR3 coding DNA: TGTGCCTGGAGTCCCGGAGGGGGGGGAGATACGCAGTATTTT. It specifies CAWSPGGGGDTQYF.

This clone turned up a few times. This chain connects TRBV7-8 to TRBJ1-2, with TRBD1 as a possible D gene (5 bases). Germline assignment: CDR1 SGHVS and CDR2 FQNEAQ. Trimming shortened V by 0 bases and J by 8 bases, and 10 bases separated the two germline ends. The CDR3 consists of 13 residues. CDR3 in amino acids: CASSLAEQGGYTF. The CDR3, as DNA: TGTGCCAGCAGCTTAGCGGAGCAGGGAGGCTACACCTTC.

This rearrangement joins TRBV4-1 to TRBJ1-6, with 10 nucleotides matching TRBD1. CDR3 length: 15 residues. Trimming at V came to 3 bases and at J to 7 bases, leaving 3 bases not matched to a gene. Per germline, CDR1 MGHRA and CDR2 YSYEKL. DNA for the CDR3: TGCGCCAGCAGCCACGGACAGGGGGGCAATTCACCCCTCCACTTT. Translating it yields CASSHGQGGNSPLHF.

The J gene is TRBJ1-2, the V gene TRBV28; D gene ambiguous. Trimming removed 7 bases at V and 4 bases at J, with 7 bases between. The CDR3 extends over 11 amino acids. Germline V lookup: CDR1 MDHEN, CDR2 SYDVKM. The DNA for the CDR3 is TGTGCCAGCAATCGGGGCTATGGCTACACCTTC. It yields the protein CASNRGYGYTF.

The chain uses TRBV7-8 and TRBJ1-6; D might be TRBD1 (5 bases). This CDR3 is 14 amino acids long. Germline loops: CDR1 SGHVS, CDR2 FQNEAQ. The V gene lost 3 bases and the J gene lost 6 bases, with 9 bases spanning the gap. The CDR3 here is CASSFGQGNSPLHF. CDR3 DNA: TGTGCCAGCAGCTTTGGGCAGGGTAATTCACCCCTCCACTTT.

This clone was seen a handful of times. The chain has TRBV18 and TRBJ1-2; the match to TRBD1 covers 9 bases. J gave up 8 bases and V 6 bases, and 10 bases lay outside the gene matches. CDR1 and CDR2 from the germline V gene are KGHSH and LQKENI. The CDR3 contains 14 residues. The CDR3: CASSLRTGEGGYTF. The CDR3 coding sequence is TGTGCCAGCTCCCTCCGGACAGGGGAAGGAGGCTACACCTTC.

The rearrangement uses TRBV19 and TRBJ1-5; 9 nucleotides align to TRBD1. This CDR3 spans 16 amino acids. Trimming removed 2 bases from V and 0 bases from J; junction bases left unmatched: 2. The V gene's germline CDR1 is LNHDA and CDR2 SQIVND (reference sequence). The CDR3 here is CASSITDRGSNQPQHF. In DNA, the CDR3 is TGTGCCAGTAGTATAACGGACAGGGGTAGCAATCAGCCCCAGCATTTT.

The genes are TRBV6-2 or TRBV6-3 and TRBJ1-2; no reliable D call. The CDR3 sequence is 11 residues long. CDR1 and CDR2 (germline): MNHEY, SVGEGT. V was pared by 0 bases and J by 7 bases, with 3 bases between. The CDR3: CASSYSRGYTF. The CDR3 nucleotides read TGTGCCAGCAGTTACTCCCGTGGCTACACCTTC.

In this sample, this clone turned up once. The rearrangement joins TRBV5-4 to TRBJ2-5, with 7 bases lining up with TRBD2. This CDR3 is built from 13 residues. V dropped 4 bases and J dropped 4; count of bases not matched to a gene: 4. Germline CDR1 reads SGHNT; CDR2 reads YYREEE (reference sequence). The CDR3 region is CASSQWGGETQYF. The CDR3 DNA reads as TGTGCCAGCAGCCAGTGGGGGGGAGAGACCCAGTACTTC. Based on the CDR3 plus reference TRBV5-4 and TRBJ2-5, the full variable domain is ETGVTQSPTHLIKTRGQQVTLRCSSQSGHNTVSWYQQALGQGPQFIFQYYREEENGRGNFPPRFSGLQFPNYSSELNVNALELDDSALYLCASSQWGGETQYFGPGTRLLVL.

This clone was seen only a few times. V usage is TRBV29-1 and J usage is TRBJ2-7, with D possibly matching TRBD2 (5 bases). Germline assignment: CDR1 SQVTM and CDR2 ANQGSEA. V lost 3 bases to trimming and J lost 7 bases, with 7 bases between them. The CDR3 sequence is 10 residues long. The CDR3 nucleotides read TGCAGCGTTGACAGGAGGGAGCAGTACGTC. Protein product: CSVDRREQYV.

The rearrangement links TRBV7-2 to TRBJ1-2, with 11 bases lining up with TRBD1. The CDR3 covers 14 residues. Germline V gene data show CDR1 as SGHTA and CDR2 as FQGNSA. V was pared by 3 bases and J by 9 bases, with 6 bases of the junction left unmatched. DNA of the CDR3: TGTGCCAGCAGCTTCCCGGGACAGGGGGTGAGCTACACCTTC. Protein product: CASSFPGQGVSYTF.

The chain couples TRBV6-2 or TRBV6-3 to TRBJ2-3, with 9 bases aligning to TRBD2. V gave up 5 bases and J gave up 2 bases; unmatched junction bases: 5. Germline V gene lookup returns CDR1 MNHEY and CDR2 SVGEGT. The CDR3 sequence is 15 residues long. The CDR3, as DNA: TGTGCCAGCAGTCGAACTAGCGGGTACACAGATACGCAGTATTTT. Translated: CASSRTSGYTDTQYF.

This sequence joins TRBV30 and TRBJ1-6; D is ambiguous. Germline lookup yields CDR1 GTSNPN and CDR2 SVGIG (reference sequence). CDR3 length: 14 amino acids. V was shortened by 0 bases and J by 1 base, with 4 bases between the two germline ends. In nucleotides, the CDR3 is TGTGCCTGGAGTGTACTATCCTATAATTCACCCCTCCACTTT. Translating it yields CAWSVLSYNSPLHF.

This clone was recorded a few times. The chain recombines TRBV18 with TRBJ1-1; D possibly corresponds to TRBD1 (5 bases). The CDR3 is made up of 13 amino acids. Per germline, CDR1 KGHSH and CDR2 LQKENI. V was pared by 2 bases and J by 1 base, with 5 bases between. The CDR3 region has the DNA TGTGCCAGCTCACCAACAGGGAACACTGAAGCTTTCTTT. Its protein product is CASSPTGNTEAFF.

The chain links TRBV29-1 to TRBJ2-3; TRBD2 agrees at 8 bases. V was pared by 4 bases and J by 1 base, with 7 bases of the junction left unmatched. The CDR3 is 15 residues long. Per germline, CDR1 SQVTM and CDR2 ANQGSEA. The CDR3 DNA reads TGCAGCGTTGTGGCCCCGGGGGGGGGCACAGATACGCAGTATTTT. Translating gives CSVVAPGGGTDTQYF.

The V call is TRBV19, the J call TRBJ1-1; possible D gene TRBD1, 6 bases. V lost 5 bases to trimming and J lost 0 bases, with 13 bases between them. In germline, CDR1 is LNHDA, CDR2 SQIVND (reference sequence). CDR3 length: 15 amino acids. The CDR3 spells CASSFGGSMNTEAFF. As DNA, the CDR3 is TGTGCCAGTAGTTTTGGGGGCTCTATGAACACTGAAGCTTTCTTT.

The gene calls are TRBV7-9 and TRBJ2-7, with TRBD2 identical over 7 bases. Germline V lookup: CDR1 SEHNR, CDR2 FQNEAQ (reference sequence). The CDR3 sequence is 18 residues long. V lost 6 bases, J lost 0 bases, and 17 bases stayed unmatched. In nucleotides, the CDR3 is TGTGCCAGCAGTTATACTTTAGCGGGCCAAATCAGCTCCTACGAGCAGTACTTC. Residues: CASSYTLAGQISSYEQYF.

The chain recombines TRBV6-5 with TRBJ2-2, with TRBD1 matching 9 bases. V lost 6 bases, J lost 4 bases, and 6 bases stayed unmatched. CDR3 length equals 15 residues. Germline V gives CDR1 MNHEY, CDR2 SVGAGI. The CDR3 DNA reads TGTGCCAGCAGATTACAGGGGGCGGGCACCGGGGAGCTGTTTTTT. It encodes CASRLQGAGTGELFF.

This clone appeared once. This chain links TRBV5-1 with TRBJ2-5, with D unresolved. Trimming took 4 bases from V and 4 from J, leaving 11 bases between them. Germline lookup yields CDR1 SGHRS and CDR2 YFSETQ. There are 13 residues in the CDR3. CDR3 amino acids: CASSPTVGETQYF. CDR3 coding DNA: TGCGCCAGCAGCCCCACAGTTGGAGAGACCCAGTACTTC. Combining the CDR3 with reference TRBV5-1 and TRBJ2-5 gives the whole variable domain KAGVTQTPRYLIKTRGQQVTLSCSPISGHRSVSWYQQTPGQGLQFLFEYFSETQRNKGNFPGRFSGRQFSNSRSEMNVSTLELGDSALYLCASSPTVGETQYFGPGTRLLVL.